Following are 5 T cell receptor beta chains from one sample sequenced in a study of T cell changes during pregnancy in multiple sclerosis. Measured with immunoSEQ multiplex PCR; TCRdb has only the in-frame clones, and not every one. Of tens of thousands of clones listed, about nine tenths are singletons. The specimen comprised peripheral blood, sampled in the third trimester of pregnancy. Receptor source: a female donor in good health, enrolled as a control in a pregnancy study.

This chain joins TRBV15 and TRBJ2-7, with D perhaps matching TRBD2 (5 bases). Germline CDR1 and CDR2: LNHNV and YYDKDF (reference sequence). The CDR3 covers 15 residues. V was trimmed by 3 bases and J by 3 bases, leaving 15 bases between them. The CDR3: CATSRSEDGSYEQYF. The CDR3 DNA is TGTGCCACCAGCAGGTCGGAGGACGGTAGCTACGAGCAGTACTTC.

The genes are TRBV28 and TRBJ2-7; the match to TRBD2 covers 7 bases. The CDR3 extends over 16 amino acids. Germline V gives CDR1 MDHEN, CDR2 SYDVKM. Trimming cost V 6 bases and J 1 base; bases outside gene matches: 12. CDR3 amino acids: CASRGIRTSWSYEQYF. CDR3 nucleotide sequence: TGTGCCAGCAGGGGGATTAGGACTAGTTGGTCCTACGAGCAGTACTTC.

The chain recombines TRBV11-3 with TRBJ2-1; 12 positions agree with TRBD2. The length of the CDR3 is 15 residues. Germline values: CDR1 SGHNT, CDR2 YENEEA. V shed 1 base and J 7 bases; nucleotides not matched to a gene: 2. This CDR3 reads CASSLASGGGNEQFF. The CDR3 DNA is TGTGCCAGCAGCTTAGCTAGCGGGGGGGGTAATGAGCAGTTCTTC.

The J gene is TRBJ1-1, the V gene TRBV5-4; D remains ambiguous. Trimming stripped 0 bases from V and 4 bases from J, with 10 bases between. Germline V lookup: CDR1 SGHNT, CDR2 YYREEE (reference sequence). CDR3 length equals 14 residues. The CDR3 region is CASSLVAGSTEAFF. The CDR3 nucleotides are TGTGCCAGCAGCTTGGTGGCGGGGTCCACTGAAGCTTTCTTT.

This sequence joins TRBV7-2 and TRBJ1-1; D gene uncertain. The CDR3 is 15 residues long. CDR1 is SGHTA, CDR2 FQGNSA, per germline. The V end lost 5 bases, the J end lost 4 bases, and 17 bases lay between the germline ends. The CDR3 DNA sequence: TGTGCCAGCAGCCTTGGTGGGCGGGGAGCCACTGAAGCTTTCTTT. As protein: CASSLGGRGATEAFF.